This T cell receptor beta chain was sequenced for a study of T cell repertoires in cytomegalovirus infection. Study summary: CMV epitopes, recently identified HLA-C-restricted and well-studied HLA-B-restricted, were used. Public TCR beta signatures were indicative of both CMV infection and a matching HLA type. Whole-study findings and limits: The study found HLA-C-restricted CMV-specific TCR beta clonotypes dominating the ex vivo response. Pooled public TCR beta family frequency picked out CMV carriers with the relevant HLA.

Notes on this clonotype: Its specificity is not known.

The CDR3 totals 18 residues. Germline assignment: CDR1 SGHDT and CDR2 YYEEEE. The trim removed 4 bases at V and 8 bases at J, leaving 19 bases unmatched. One entry per CDR3 protein results from TCRdb running MiXCR on the reads. The repertoire holds about 500,000 distinct CDR3 sequences, with roughly a third as singletons. This sequence joins TRBV5-6 and TRBJ2-1; 9 bases match TRBD2. This clonotype was obtained from a human donor in good health (CMV status not recorded). Some clones in this sample may be carry-over from other donors' samples. The sequenced sample was cultured PBMCs, obtained from culture after CMV antigen stimulation. CDR3 sequence: CASSPNPAGTSWEYEQFF. The CDR3 coding sequence is TGTGCCAGCAGCCCGAACCCCGCCGGGACTAGCTGGGAGTATGAGCAGTTCTTC.